This TCR beta chain was captured in a study of blood T cell repertoires in COVID-19. About the research overall: Samples came from the United States, Italy and Spain, spanning acute and convalescent COVID-19. PBMCs, B-cell-depleted T cells, or T cells provided the cDNA or gDNA that made up the material.

Sequencing used immunoSEQ multiplex PCR; TCRdb keeps in-frame clones, though not all of them. The profile shows a few hundred thousand clones, more than 85% of them singletons. This CDR3 region has 15 residues. Trimming removed 4 bases from V and 3 bases from J, with 15 bases in between. CDR1 and CDR2 (germline): MGHRA, YSYEKL. There are a few counts of this clone. The rearrangement links TRBV4-1 to TRBJ1-2; maybe TRBD1 (5 bases). The sample consisted of peripheral blood. The receptor was isolated from a woman in her sixties or seventies with active or convalescent COVID-19. CDR3 DNA sequence: TGCGCCAGCAGCCGCGCCTTAGGGGAAGACTATGGCTACACCTTC. Its protein product is CASSRALGEDYGYTF.